This TCR beta chain was obtained from a study of blood T cell repertoires in COVID-19. Germline V gene data show CDR1 as LNHDA and CDR2 as SQIVND (reference sequence). This CDR3 region has 14 residues. V trimming: 5 bases; J trimming: 8 bases; junction bases outside the gene matches: 3. Method: immunoSEQ multiplex PCR; TCRdb's copy keeps in-frame clones and lacks some. The table shows around 160,000 clones, with 88% occurring only once. The TCR comes from a human donor in a cohort sampled during active COVID-19. Specimen: peripheral blood. The chain carries TRBV19 and TRBJ2-1; 13 bases are a match to TRBD2. The CDR3 protein is CASSGTSGVYEQFF. CDR3 nucleotides: TGTGCCAGTAGTGGGACTAGCGGGGTCTATGAGCAGTTCTTC.